This passage covers 26 T cell receptor beta chains from one sample sequenced in a study of blood T cell repertoires in COVID-19. Assay used: immunoSEQ multiplex PCR; TCRdb lists only in-frame clones, some missing. The sample records roughly 320,000 clones, roughly nine tenths being singletons. The sequenced sample was PBMCs or T cells enriched from blood (not recorded which). Source of these receptors: a woman aged 25 to 39 who had been exposed to COVID-19.

This clone was counted a single time. The J gene is TRBJ1-3, the V gene TRBV6-5, with TRBD1 matching 8 bases. CDR3 size: 14 residues. Germline V gene sequence: CDR1 MNHEY, CDR2 SVGAGI. Trimming took 9 bases from V and 2 from J; bases not matched to a gene: 6. CDR3 sequence (DNA): TGTGCCAGTCAACAGGGGGAGACTGGAAACACCATATATTTT. This encodes CASQQGETGNTIYF.

The chain links TRBV14 to TRBJ1-2; D call uncertain. V dropped 0 bases and J dropped 8 bases, with 16 bases sitting between them. Germline CDR1 is SGHDN and CDR2 is FVKESK. This CDR3 is built from 15 residues. CDR3 bases: TGTGCCAGCAGCCAAGATCTTAGAGGGTTAGAGGGCTACACCTTC. It codes for CASSQDLRGLEGYTF.

Comment on this clone: Other DNA sequences within the sample encode an identical CDR3. The rearrangement uses TRBV7-8 and TRBJ1-1, with a tentative D call TRBD1 (5 bases). Trimming stripped 2 bases from V and 4 bases from J, with 8 bases between. This CDR3 has 13 amino acids. Germline CDR1 reads SGHVS; CDR2 reads FQNEAQ. CDR3 DNA sequence: TGTGCCAGCAGCTTATCCGGGGGCACTGAAGCTTTCTTT. Protein product: CASSLSGGTEAFF.

This chain uses TRBV6-1 with TRBJ2-7, with D possibly being TRBD2 (6 bases). The CDR3 is 15 amino acids. Trimming left V 3 bases short and J 0 bases short, with 12 bases between. Germline CDR1 MNHNS, CDR2 SASEGT. Written as DNA, the CDR3 is TGTGCCAGCAGTGATCCGGGACTGAGCTCCTACGAGCAGTACTTC. Its protein product is CASSDPGLSSYEQYF.

The chain recombines TRBV21-1 with TRBJ2-2; no DNA check was done on the table's D call, TRBD2. TRBV21-1 counts as a pseudogene. The CDR3 is 20 residues long. For the CDR3, the DNA is TGTGCCAGCAGCAAAGTATGTTTTGGGACTAGCGGACTGAACACCGGGGAGCTGTTTTTT. As protein: CASSKVCFGTSGLNTGELFF.

The V gene is TRBV6-6, the J gene TRBJ1-4; 10 bases are shared with TRBD1. V shed 6 bases and J 9 bases; nucleotides not matched to a gene: 10. The CDR3 extends over 15 amino acids. CDR1 MNHNY and CDR2 SVGAGI come from the germline V gene (reference sequence). The CDR3: CASSSPGDRGQKLFF. In DNA, the CDR3 is TGTGCCAGCAGCTCCCCTGGGGACAGGGGACAAAAACTGTTTTTT.

Only one count was recorded for this clone. The chain links TRBV18 to TRBJ1-2; D gene uncertain. V shed 3 bases and J shed 4 bases, with 6 bases lying between them. CDR1 and CDR2 from the germline V gene are KGHSH and LQKENI. There are 12 residues in the CDR3. CDR3 bases: TGTGCCAGCTCACCGGGCTCCTATGGCTACACCTTC. Its protein is CASSPGSYGYTF.

The chain joins TRBV11-2 to TRBJ1-3; 8 bases map to TRBD1. V shed 0 bases, J shed 8 bases, and the junction held 6 bases outside the gene matches. Germline CDR1 SGHAT, CDR2 FQNNGV. The CDR3 is 15 amino acids. Written as DNA, the CDR3 is TGTGCCAGCAGCTTAGACCCTACAGGGGGGCACACCATATATTTT. As protein: CASSLDPTGGHTIYF.

This clone appeared once. This chain joins TRBV5-1 and TRBJ2-1; 10 positions agree with TRBD2. Germline V gives CDR1 SGHRS, CDR2 YFSETQ. The CDR3 has 15 residues. Losses at the gene ends were 2 bases for V and 5 bases for J; bases not matched to a gene: 4. The CDR3 loop is CASSFLAGANNEQFF. CDR3 nucleotide sequence: TGCGCCAGCAGCTTCCTAGCGGGGGCCAACAATGAGCAGTTCTTC.

V is TRBV27 and J is TRBJ1-2; D remains ambiguous. The germline CDR1 and CDR2 sequences are MNHEY and SMNVEV (reference sequence). The CDR3 length is 13 residues. V lost 5 bases and J 1 base, leaving 8 bases between the germline ends. DNA for the CDR3: TGTGCCAGCAGTGGGAGGTATAACTATGGCTACACCTTC. Encoded protein: CASSGRYNYGYTF.

V gene TRBV19 combines with J gene TRBJ2-7; TRBD2 aligns across 7 bases. This CDR3 is 13 amino acids long. Looked up from germline, CDR1 is LNHDA and CDR2 is SQIVND (reference sequence). V was pared by 4 bases and J by 3 bases, with 3 bases of the junction left unmatched. The CDR3 here is CASSNGRGYEQYF. The CDR3 bases are TGTGCCAGTAGTAATGGGAGGGGCTACGAGCAGTACTTC. Together with reference TRBV19 and TRBJ2-7, the CDR3 gives the full variable domain: DGGITQSPKYLFRKEGQNVTLSCEQNLNHDAMYWYRQDPGQGLRLIYYSQIVNDFQKGDIAEGYSVSREKKESFPLTVTSAQKNPTAFYLCASSNGRGYEQYFGPGTRLTVT.

The J gene is TRBJ1-5, the V gene TRBV3-1 (or the pseudogene TRBV3-2); 7 nucleotides line up with TRBD1. Germline CDR1 and CDR2: LGHDT and YNNKEL (reference sequence). The CDR3 sequence is 17 residues long. J lost 3 bases, V lost 1 base, and 9 bases had no gene match. CDR3 bases: TGTGCCAGCAGCCAAGGAGCCGGGACAGCAATCAATCAGCCCCAGCATTTT. The encoded protein is CASSQGAGTAINQPQHF.

This CDR3 is CASSRAGSRGSYEQYF. The DNA of the CDR3 is TGTGCCAGCAGCCGGGCTGGATCCAGGGGTTCCTACGAGCAGTACTTC. The chain has TRBV5-6 and TRBJ2-7; D is perhaps TRBD1 (6 bases). The V end lost 4 bases, the J end lost 1 base, and 18 bases lay between the germline ends. The germline gives CDR1 SGHDT, CDR2 YYEEEE. The CDR3 has 16 amino acids.

The rearrangement links TRBV5-1 to TRBJ2-1, with a possible D match to TRBD2 (7 bases). The CDR3 spans 17 residues. CDR1 and CDR2 from the germline V gene are SGHRS and YFSETQ. The germline V and J ends were trimmed by 3 bases and 2 bases, with 18 bases remaining between them. The CDR3 here is CASSSRGAGAPYNEQFF. In DNA, the CDR3 is TGCGCCAGCAGCTCCAGAGGCGCGGGGGCCCCCTACAATGAGCAGTTCTTC.

The J gene is TRBJ1-5, the V gene TRBV21-1. TRBV21-1 is an annotated pseudogene. The CDR3 has 17 residues. The DNA for the CDR3 is TGTGCCAGCAGCGGCGGTTATAGCGCGGGAGGCAATCAGCCCCAGCATTTT. Protein sequence: CASSGGYSAGGNQPQHF.

CDR3 protein: CASDEGPTEAFF. CDR3 bases: TGTGCCAGCGATGAGGGCCCCACTGAAGCTTTCTTT. This chain joins TRBV6-5 and TRBJ1-1; the D is unclear. V shed 8 bases and J shed 4 bases, with 11 bases lying between them. Germline values: CDR1 MNHEY, CDR2 SVGAGI. The CDR3 totals 12 residues.

The chain links TRBV6-5 to TRBJ2-7; D gene uncertain. The germline gives CDR1 MNHEY, CDR2 SVGAGI. The CDR3 runs to 14 residues. V was trimmed by 7 bases and J by 4 bases, leaving 17 bases between them. DNA for the CDR3: TGTGCCAGCAAGATCGGGTTCCGCGCATACGAGCAGTACTTC. It yields the protein CASKIGFRAYEQYF.

Only one count was recorded for this clone. The J gene is TRBJ2-1, the V gene TRBV24-1; 9 bases map to TRBD2. V dropped 4 bases and J dropped 6; count of bases not matched to a gene: 9. The CDR3 covers 16 residues. Germline V gene sequence: CDR1 KGHDR, CDR2 SFDVKD. CDR3 residues: CATSDPGLAPFNEQFF. The CDR3, as DNA: TGTGCCACCAGTGACCCGGGACTAGCCCCCTTCAATGAGCAGTTCTTC.

In its sample, this clone was seen once. The gene calls are TRBV19 and TRBJ2-7, with TRBD2 identical over 8 bases. The CDR3 length is 13 residues. The V gene's germline CDR1 is LNHDA and CDR2 SQIVND (reference sequence). With V trimmed by 5 bases and J by 6 bases, 6 bases remained unmatched. CDR3 sequence: CASSPGLVSEQYF. DNA of the CDR3: TGTGCCAGTAGTCCGGGACTAGTATCCGAGCAGTACTTC.

V is TRBV6-5 and J is TRBJ2-1, with D perhaps TRBD2 (5 bases). This CDR3 is 15 amino acids long. CDR1 is MNHEY, CDR2 SVGAGI, per germline. Trimming cost V 0 bases and J 4 bases, with 10 bases left between them. The CDR3 nucleotides read TGTGCCAGCAGTTACTCACCGGGGTCATACAATGAGCAGTTCTTC. Its translation: CASSYSPGSYNEQFF.

J is TRBJ1-6 and V is TRBV11-1; D not resolved. The V gene's germline CDR1 is SGHAT and CDR2 FQDESV (reference sequence). The CDR3 is 14 residues long. V lost 1 base and J lost 9, with 10 bases in between. The CDR3 nucleotides read TGTGCCAGCAGCTTAGGCAGGAAGAGTTCACCCCTCCACTTT. Translated: CASSLGRKSSPLHF.

This chain links TRBV9 with TRBJ1-3; TRBD1 matches at 8 bases. In germline, CDR1 is SGDLS, CDR2 YYNGEE. CDR3 length equals 15 residues. With V trimmed by 0 bases and J by 4 bases, 3 bases remained unmatched. CDR3: CASSVGTGWGNTIYF. CDR3 in DNA: TGTGCCAGCAGCGTAGGGACAGGGTGGGGAAACACCATATATTTT.

This clone turned up a few times. DNA for the CDR3: TGTGCCAGCAGCCATAGACAGGGTACGATCTACGAGCAGTACTTC. It is translated as CASSHRQGTIYEQYF. The chain is built from TRBV7-9 and TRBJ2-7; 7 nucleotides match TRBD1. Trimming took 5 bases from V and 3 from J; bases not matched to a gene: 10. Germline CDR1 reads SEHNR; CDR2 reads FQNEAQ (reference sequence). The CDR3 is 15 residues long.

The chain links TRBV7-2 to TRBJ2-7, with a weak D call TRBD2 (6 bases). This CDR3 region has 13 residues. Germline V gives CDR1 SGHTA, CDR2 FQGNSA. Trimming shortened V by 5 bases and J by 6 bases, and 14 bases separated the two germline ends. Here the CDR3 DNA reads TGTGCCAGCAGCCGGACGGCGGGGCGCGAGCAGTACTTC. Residues: CASSRTAGREQYF.

The chain carries TRBV5-6 and TRBJ2-7; D may be TRBD2 (6 bases). Looked up from germline, CDR1 is SGHDT and CDR2 is YYEEEE. V dropped 3 bases and J dropped 3 bases, with 16 bases sitting between them. The CDR3 spans 15 residues. The CDR3 region is CASSWRDSAFYEQYF. DNA for the CDR3: TGTGCCAGCAGCTGGAGGGACTCGGCGTTCTACGAGCAGTACTTC. The full variable domain, its missing parts supplied by reference TRBV5-6 and TRBJ2-7, is DAGVTQSPTHLIKTRGQQVTLRCSPKSGHDTVSWYQQALGQGPQFIFQYYEEEERQRGNFPDRFSGHQFPNYSSELNVNALLLGDSALYLCASSWRDSAFYEQYFGPGTRLTVT.

The chain combines TRBV6-6 with TRBJ2-5, with a tentative D call TRBD1 (5 bases). V lost 2 bases and J 0 bases, leaving 13 bases between the germline ends. The CDR3 loop spans 16 amino acids. Germline CDR1 reads MNHNY; CDR2 reads SVGAGI (reference sequence). In nucleotides, the CDR3 is TGTGCCAGCAGTTACCGAGGACACCGGTACCAAGAGACCCAGTACTTC. It yields the protein CASSYRGHRYQETQYF.